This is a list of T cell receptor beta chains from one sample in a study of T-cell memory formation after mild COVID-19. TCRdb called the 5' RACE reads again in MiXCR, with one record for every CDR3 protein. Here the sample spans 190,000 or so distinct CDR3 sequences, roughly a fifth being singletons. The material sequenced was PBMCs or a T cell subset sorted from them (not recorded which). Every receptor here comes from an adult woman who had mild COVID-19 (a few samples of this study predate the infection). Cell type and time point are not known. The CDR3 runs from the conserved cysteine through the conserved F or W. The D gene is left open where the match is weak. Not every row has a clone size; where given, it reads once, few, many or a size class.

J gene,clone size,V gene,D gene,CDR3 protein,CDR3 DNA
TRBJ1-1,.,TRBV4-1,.,CASSRDTEAFF,TGCGCCAGCAGCCGGGACACTGAAGCTTTCTTT
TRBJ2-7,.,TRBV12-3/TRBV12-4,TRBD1,CASSLSTGTGEQYF,TGTGCCAGCAGTTTGTCCACTGGGACAGGGGAGCAGTACTTC
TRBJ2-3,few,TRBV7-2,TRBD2,CASSLDRLAKDTQYF,TGTGCCAGCAGCTTAGACCGACTAGCAAAGGATACGCAGTATTTT
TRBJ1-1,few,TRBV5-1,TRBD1,CASSHTGTGIEMNTEAFF,TGCGCCAGCAGCCATACCGGGACAGGGATTGAGATGAACACTGAAGCTTTCTTT
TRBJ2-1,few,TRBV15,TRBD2,CATSGGTSGERSYNEQFF,TGTGCCACCAGCGGGGGGACTAGCGGTGAACGCTCCTACAATGAGCAGTTCTTC
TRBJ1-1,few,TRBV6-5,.,CASSFDPRRTEAQNTEAFF,TGTGCCAGCAGTTTCGACCCGCGAAGGACAGAAGCTCAGAACACTGAAGCTTTCTTT
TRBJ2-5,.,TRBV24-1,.,CATSDLSGETQYF,TGTGCCACCAGTGATTTGTCCGGAGAGACCCAGTACTTC
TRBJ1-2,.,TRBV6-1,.,CASEVTGPYYGYTF,TGTGCCAGCGAAGTTACGGGGCCCTACTATGGCTACACCTTC
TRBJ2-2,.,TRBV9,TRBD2,CASSGTSGSPNTGELFF,TGTGCCAGCAGCGGGACTAGCGGGAGTCCGAACACCGGGGAGCTGTTTTTT
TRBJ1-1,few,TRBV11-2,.,CASSLDNTEAFF,TGTGCCAGCAGCTTAGACAACACTGAAGCTTTCTTT
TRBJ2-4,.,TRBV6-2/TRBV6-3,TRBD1,CASSYPRTGGINIQYF,TGTGCCAGCAGTTACCCCCGGACAGGGGGTATAAACATTCAGTACTTC
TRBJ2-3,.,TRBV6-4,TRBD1,CASSDSSRGLRDTQYF,TGTGCCAGCAGTGACTCCTCCAGGGGGCTCAGAGATACGCAGTATTTT
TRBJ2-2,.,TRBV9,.,CASSVKGDIPNTGELFF,TGTGCCAGCAGCGTGAAAGGGGATATTCCGAACACCGGGGAGCTGTTTTTT
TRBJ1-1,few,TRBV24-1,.,CATSDLGHREAFF,TGTGCCACCAGTGACTTAGGACACCGTGAAGCTTTCTTT
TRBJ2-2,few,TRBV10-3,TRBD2,CAISAAGLGLTGELFF,TGTGCCATCAGTGCCGCGGGACTAGGGCTCACCGGGGAGCTGTTTTTT
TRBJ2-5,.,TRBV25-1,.,CASSEDREETQYF,TGTGCCAGCAGTGAAGACAGAGAAGAGACCCAGTACTTC
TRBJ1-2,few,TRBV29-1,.,CSVPRGVDYTF,TGCAGCGTCCCCCGGGGGGTAGACTACACCTTC
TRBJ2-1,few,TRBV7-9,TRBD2,CASRPRGGSSYNEQFF,TGTGCCAGCAGGCCCCGGGGGGGGAGCTCCTACAATGAGCAGTTCTTC
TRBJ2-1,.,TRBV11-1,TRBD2,CASSFASGRVLFF,TGTGCCAGCAGCTTCGCATCCGGGAGGGTCTTGTTCTTC
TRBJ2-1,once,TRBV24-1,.,CATSAVLGGSNEQFF,TGTGCCACCAGTGCTGTCCTGGGGGGCTCCAATGAGCAGTTCTTC
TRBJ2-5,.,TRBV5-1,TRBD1,CASSSPQGAQETQYF,TGCGCCAGCAGCTCGCCACAGGGGGCTCAAGAGACCCAGTACTTC
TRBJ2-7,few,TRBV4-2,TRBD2,CASSQASLAGGYEQYF,TGTGCCAGCAGCCAAGCTTCCCTAGCGGGAGGCTACGAGCAGTACTTC
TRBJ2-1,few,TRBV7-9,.,CASSLGLNNEQFF,TGTGCCAGCAGCTTAGGTTTGAACAATGAGCAGTTCTTC
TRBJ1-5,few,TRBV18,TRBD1,CASSPGGQPQHF,TGTGCCAGCTCCCCAGGGGGTCAGCCCCAGCATTTT
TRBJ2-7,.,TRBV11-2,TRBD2,CASSLVTSGLSYEQYF,TGTGCCAGCAGCTTAGTGACTAGCGGGTTGTCCTACGAGCAGTACTTC
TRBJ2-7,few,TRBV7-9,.,CASLQGDEQYF,TGTGCCAGCCTCCAGGGAGACGAGCAGTACTTC
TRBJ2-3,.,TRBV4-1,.,CASSRGHSYGGTDTQYF,TGCGCCAGCAGCCGGGGCCATTCATATGGGGGCACAGATACGCAGTATTTT
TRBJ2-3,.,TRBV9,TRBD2,CASSVEPAGGTDTQYF,TGTGCCAGCAGCGTAGAACCAGCGGGGGGCACAGATACGCAGTATTTT
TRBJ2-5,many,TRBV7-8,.,CASSPRDSQETQYF,TGTGCCAGCAGCCCGAGGGACTCCCAAGAGACCCAGTACTTC
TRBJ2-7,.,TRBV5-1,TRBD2,CASSLGGGIYEQYF,TGCGCCAGCAGCTTGGGCGGGGGGATCTACGAGCAGTACTTC
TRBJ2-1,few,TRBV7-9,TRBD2,CASSVSGEYTYNEQFF,TGTGCCAGCAGCGTTAGCGGGGAATATACCTACAATGAGCAGTTCTTC
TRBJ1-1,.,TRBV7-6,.,CASSLGGNFNTEAFF,TGTGCCAGCAGCTTAGGAGGGAATTTCAACACTGAAGCTTTCTTT
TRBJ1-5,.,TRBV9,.,CASSVDVRQPQHF,TGTGCCAGCAGCGTAGATGTTCGTCAGCCCCAGCATTTT
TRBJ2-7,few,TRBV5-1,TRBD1,CASSHGQGAYEQYF,TGCGCCAGCAGCCATGGACAGGGGGCCTACGAGCAGTACTTC
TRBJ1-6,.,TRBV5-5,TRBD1,CASSLGQGGSYNSPLHF,TGTGCCAGCAGCTTGGGACAGGGGGGCTCCTATAATTCACCCCTCCACTTT
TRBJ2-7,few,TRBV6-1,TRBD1,CASSERTGGYEQYF,TGTGCCAGCAGTGAAAGGACAGGAGGCTACGAGCAGTACTTC
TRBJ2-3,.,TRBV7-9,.,CASRKDGGYTDTQYF,TGTGCCAGCAGAAAAGACGGAGGGTACACAGATACGCAGTATTTT
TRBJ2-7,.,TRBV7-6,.,CASSLSFIAGTNEQYF,TGTGCCAGCAGCTTATCTTTTATTGCGGGGACAAACGAGCAGTACTTC
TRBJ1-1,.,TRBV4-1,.,CASSQGVQEAFF,TGCGCCAGCAGCCAAGGTGTCCAGGAAGCTTTCTTT
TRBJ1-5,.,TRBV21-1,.,CASKKGLGRGNSGNQPQHF,TGTGCCAGCAAAAAGGGGCTAGGCAGGGGCAATAGCGGCAATCAGCCCCAGCATTTT
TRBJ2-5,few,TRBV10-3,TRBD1,CAISEGQGQGRKETQYF,TGTGCCATCAGTGAAGGGCAGGGACAGGGTCGAAAAGAGACCCAGTACTTC
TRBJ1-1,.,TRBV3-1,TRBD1,CASSSYMGGQLTEAFF,TGTGCCAGCAGCTCATATATGGGGGGACAGCTCACTGAAGCTTTCTTT
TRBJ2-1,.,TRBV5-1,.,CASSVSYEQFF,TGCGCCAGCAGCGTTAGTTATGAGCAGTTCTTC
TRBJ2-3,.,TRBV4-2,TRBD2,CASSQMDASGYYTDTQYF,TGTGCCAGCAGCCAAATGGACGCTAGCGGTTACTACACAGATACGCAGTATTTT
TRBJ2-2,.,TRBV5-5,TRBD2,CASAGGETEAGELFF,TGTGCCAGCGCTGGGGGGGAGACGGAGGCCGGGGAGCTGTTTTTT
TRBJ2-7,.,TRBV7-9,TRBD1,CASSPHGWGTGEQYF,TGTGCCAGCAGCCCACATGGCTGGGGGACAGGGGAGCAGTACTTC
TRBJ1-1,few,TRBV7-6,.,CASSSTLYTEAFF,TGTGCCAGCAGCTCGACTCTTTACACTGAAGCTTTCTTT
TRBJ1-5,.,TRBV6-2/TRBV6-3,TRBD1,CASSESLPYGQGNQPQHF,TGTGCCAGCAGTGAGAGCCTACCGTATGGACAGGGGAATCAGCCCCAGCATTTT